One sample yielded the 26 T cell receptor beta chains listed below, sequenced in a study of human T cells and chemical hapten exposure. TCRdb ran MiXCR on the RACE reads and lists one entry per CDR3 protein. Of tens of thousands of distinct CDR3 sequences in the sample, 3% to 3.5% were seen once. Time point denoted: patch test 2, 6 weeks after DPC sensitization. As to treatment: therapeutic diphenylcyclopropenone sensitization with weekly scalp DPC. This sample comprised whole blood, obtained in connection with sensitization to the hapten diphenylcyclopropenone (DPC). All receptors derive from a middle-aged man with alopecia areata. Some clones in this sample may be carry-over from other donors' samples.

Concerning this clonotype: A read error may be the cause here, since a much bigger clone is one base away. CDR3 sequence (DNA): TGTGCCAGCAGTTTTAGGGGCAGGGACGAGCAGTCCTTC. Protein sequence: CASSFRGRDEQSF. The V call is TRBV27, the J call TRBJ2-7; the D gene could be TRBD1 or TRBD2 (5 bases each). Germline V gives CDR1 MNHEY, CDR2 SMNVEV (reference sequence). This CDR3 spans 13 amino acids.

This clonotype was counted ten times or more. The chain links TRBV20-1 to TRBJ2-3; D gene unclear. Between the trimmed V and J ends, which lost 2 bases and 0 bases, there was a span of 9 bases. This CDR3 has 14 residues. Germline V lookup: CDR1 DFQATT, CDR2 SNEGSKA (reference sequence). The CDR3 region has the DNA TGCAGTGCTAGATATGTACCAAGCACAGATACGCAGTATTTT. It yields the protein CSARYVPSTDTQYF.

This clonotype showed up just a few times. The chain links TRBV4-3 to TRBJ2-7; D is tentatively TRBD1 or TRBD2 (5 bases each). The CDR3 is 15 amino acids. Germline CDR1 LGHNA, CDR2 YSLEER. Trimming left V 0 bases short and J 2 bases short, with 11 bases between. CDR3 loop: CASSQDRGAAYEQYF. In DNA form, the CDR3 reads TGCGCCAGCAGCCAAGATAGAGGGGCAGCCTACGAGCAGTACTTC.

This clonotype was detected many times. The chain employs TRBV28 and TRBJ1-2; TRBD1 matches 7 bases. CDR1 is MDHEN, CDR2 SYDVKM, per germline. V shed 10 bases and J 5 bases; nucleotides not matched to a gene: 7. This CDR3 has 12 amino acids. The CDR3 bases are TGTGCCATCCTGACAGGGCAGTATGGCTACACCTTC. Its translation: CAILTGQYGYTF.

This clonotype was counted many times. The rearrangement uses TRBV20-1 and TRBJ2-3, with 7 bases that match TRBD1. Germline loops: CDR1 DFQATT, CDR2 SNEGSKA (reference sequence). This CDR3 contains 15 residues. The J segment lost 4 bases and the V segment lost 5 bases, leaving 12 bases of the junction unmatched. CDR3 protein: CSASTGESLPDTQYF. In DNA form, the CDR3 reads TGCAGTGCTTCAACAGGGGAATCCCTTCCAGATACGCAGTATTTT.

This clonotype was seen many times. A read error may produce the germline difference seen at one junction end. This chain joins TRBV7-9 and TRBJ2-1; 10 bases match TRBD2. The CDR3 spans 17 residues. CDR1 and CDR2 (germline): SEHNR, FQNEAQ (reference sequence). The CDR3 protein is CASSLAGLAGVKDEQFF. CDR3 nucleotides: TGTGCCAGCAGCCTAGCGGGCCTAGCGGGAGTCAAGGATGAGCAGTTCTTC.

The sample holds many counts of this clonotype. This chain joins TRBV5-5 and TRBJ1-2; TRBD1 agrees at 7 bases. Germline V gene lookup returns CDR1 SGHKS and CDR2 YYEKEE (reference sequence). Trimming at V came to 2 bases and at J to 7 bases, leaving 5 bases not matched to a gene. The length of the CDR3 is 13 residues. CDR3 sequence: CASSLQGIGGYTF. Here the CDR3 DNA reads TGTGCCAGCAGCTTACAGGGGATCGGTGGCTACACCTTC.

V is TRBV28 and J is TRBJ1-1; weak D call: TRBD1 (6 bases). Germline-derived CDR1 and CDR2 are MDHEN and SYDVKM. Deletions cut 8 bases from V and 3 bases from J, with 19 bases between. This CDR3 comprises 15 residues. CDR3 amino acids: CASYPYPQGHTEAFF. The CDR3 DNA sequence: TGTGCCAGCTATCCTTACCCACAGGGTCACACTGAAGCTTTCTTT.

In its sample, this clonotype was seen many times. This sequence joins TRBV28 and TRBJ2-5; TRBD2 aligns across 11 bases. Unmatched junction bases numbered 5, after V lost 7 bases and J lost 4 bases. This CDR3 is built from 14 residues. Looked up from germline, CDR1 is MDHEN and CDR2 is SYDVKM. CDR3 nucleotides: TGTGCCAGCACGACTAGCGGGATGGTAGAGACCCAGTACTTC. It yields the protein CASTTSGMVETQYF.

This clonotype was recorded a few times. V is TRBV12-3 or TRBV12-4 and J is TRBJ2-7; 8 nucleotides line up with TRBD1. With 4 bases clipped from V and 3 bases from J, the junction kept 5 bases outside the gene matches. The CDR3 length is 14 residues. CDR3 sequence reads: CASSYRGEDYEQYF. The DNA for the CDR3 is TGTGCCAGCAGTTACAGGGGGGAAGACTACGAGCAGTACTTC.

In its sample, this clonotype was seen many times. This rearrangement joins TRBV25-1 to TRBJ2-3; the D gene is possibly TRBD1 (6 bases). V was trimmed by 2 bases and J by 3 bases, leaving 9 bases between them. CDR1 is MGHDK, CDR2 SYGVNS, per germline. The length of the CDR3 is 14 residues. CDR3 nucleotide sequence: TGTGCCAGCAGTGAACAAACAGGGACAGATACGCAGTATTTT. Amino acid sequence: CASSEQTGTDTQYF.

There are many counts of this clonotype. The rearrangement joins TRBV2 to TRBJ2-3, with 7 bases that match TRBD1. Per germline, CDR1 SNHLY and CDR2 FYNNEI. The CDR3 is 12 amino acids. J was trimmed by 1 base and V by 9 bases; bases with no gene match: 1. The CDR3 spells CASDRGTDTQYF. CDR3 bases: TGTGCCAGTGACAGGGGCACAGATACGCAGTATTTT.

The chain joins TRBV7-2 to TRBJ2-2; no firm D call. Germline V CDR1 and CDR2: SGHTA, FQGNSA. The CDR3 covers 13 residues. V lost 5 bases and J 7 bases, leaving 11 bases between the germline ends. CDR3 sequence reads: CASSQRQSGELFF. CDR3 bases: TGTGCCAGCAGCCAGCGTCAGAGCGGGGAGCTGTTTTTT.

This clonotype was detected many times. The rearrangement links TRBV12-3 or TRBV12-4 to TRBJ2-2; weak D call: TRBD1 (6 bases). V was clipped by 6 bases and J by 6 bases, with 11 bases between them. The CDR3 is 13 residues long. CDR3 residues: CASSRRQAGELFF. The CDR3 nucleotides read TGTGCCAGCAGCCGTAGACAGGCCGGGGAGCTGTTTTTT.

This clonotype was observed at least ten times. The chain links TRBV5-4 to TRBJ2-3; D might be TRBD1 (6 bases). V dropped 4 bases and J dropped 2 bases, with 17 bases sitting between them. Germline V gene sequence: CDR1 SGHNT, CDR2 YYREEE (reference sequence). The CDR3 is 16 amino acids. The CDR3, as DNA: TGTGCCAGCAGCCGAGGCCCGGGACACCACACAGATACGCAGTATTTT. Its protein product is CASSRGPGHHTDTQYF.

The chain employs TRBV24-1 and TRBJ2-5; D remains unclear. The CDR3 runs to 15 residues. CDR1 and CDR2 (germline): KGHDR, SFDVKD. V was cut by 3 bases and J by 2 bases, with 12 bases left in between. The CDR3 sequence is CATSDPNPGQETQYF. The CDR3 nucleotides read TGTGCCACCAGTGATCCTAATCCAGGACAAGAGACCCAGTACTTC.

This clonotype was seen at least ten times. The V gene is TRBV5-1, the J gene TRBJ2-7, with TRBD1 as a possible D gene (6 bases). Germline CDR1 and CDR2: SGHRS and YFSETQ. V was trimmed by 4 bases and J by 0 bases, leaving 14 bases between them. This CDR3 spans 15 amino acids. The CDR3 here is CASSHGTSSSYEQYF. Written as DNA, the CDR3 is TGCGCCAGCAGCCACGGGACATCGAGCTCCTACGAGCAGTACTTC. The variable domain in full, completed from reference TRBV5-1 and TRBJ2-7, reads KAGVTQTPRYLIKTRGQQVTLSCSPISGHRSVSWYQQTPGQGLQFLFEYFSETQRNKGNFPGRFSGRQFSNSRSEMNVSTLELGDSALYLCASSHGTSSSYEQYFGPGTRLTVT.

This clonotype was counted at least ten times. This chain's CDR3 is CASSLYGNNPYNEQFF. The CDR3 DNA is TGTGCCAGCAGCTTATACGGCAATAACCCCTACAATGAGCAGTTCTTC. The V and J genes are TRBV7-2 and TRBJ2-1; D unclear. The CDR3 contains 16 residues. Per germline, CDR1 SGHTA and CDR2 FQGNSA. Deletions cut 2 bases from V and 2 bases from J, with 13 bases between.

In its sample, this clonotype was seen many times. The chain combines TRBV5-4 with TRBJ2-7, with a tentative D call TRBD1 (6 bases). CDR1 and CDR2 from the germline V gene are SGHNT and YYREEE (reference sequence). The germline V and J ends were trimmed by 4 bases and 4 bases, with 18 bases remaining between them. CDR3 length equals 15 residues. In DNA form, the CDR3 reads TGTGCCAGCAGCCTGAGCTCTGGCAGGGGTTACGAGCAGTACTTC. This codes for CASSLSSGRGYEQYF.

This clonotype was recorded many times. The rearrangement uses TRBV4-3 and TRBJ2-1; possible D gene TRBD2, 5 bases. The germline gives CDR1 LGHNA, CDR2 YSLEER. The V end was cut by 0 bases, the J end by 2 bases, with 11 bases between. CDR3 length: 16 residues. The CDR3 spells CASSQDPRGTYNEQFF. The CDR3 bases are TGCGCCAGCAGCCAAGATCCCCGGGGAACCTACAATGAGCAGTTCTTC.

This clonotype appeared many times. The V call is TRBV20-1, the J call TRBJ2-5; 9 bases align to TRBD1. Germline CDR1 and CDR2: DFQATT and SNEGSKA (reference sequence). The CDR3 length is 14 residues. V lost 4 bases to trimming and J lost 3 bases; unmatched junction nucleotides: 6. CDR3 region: CSAMDRGAEETQYF. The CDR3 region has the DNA TGCAGTGCTATGGACAGGGGAGCGGAAGAGACCCAGTACTTC.

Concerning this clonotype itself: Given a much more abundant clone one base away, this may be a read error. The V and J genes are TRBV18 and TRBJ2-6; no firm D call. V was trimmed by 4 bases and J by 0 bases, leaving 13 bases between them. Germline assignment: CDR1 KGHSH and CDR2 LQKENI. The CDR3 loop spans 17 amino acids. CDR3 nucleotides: TGTGCCAGCTCACATGCACAGCGTAGCTCTGGGGCCAACGTCCTGACTTTC. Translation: CASSHAQRSSGANVLTF.

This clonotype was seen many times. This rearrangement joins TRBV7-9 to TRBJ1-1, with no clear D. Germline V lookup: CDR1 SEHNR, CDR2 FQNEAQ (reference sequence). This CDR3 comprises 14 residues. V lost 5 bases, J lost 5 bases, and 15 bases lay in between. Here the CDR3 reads CASSQSGLRTEAFF. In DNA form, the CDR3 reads TGTGCCAGCAGCCAATCAGGACTGCGAACTGAAGCTTTCTTT.

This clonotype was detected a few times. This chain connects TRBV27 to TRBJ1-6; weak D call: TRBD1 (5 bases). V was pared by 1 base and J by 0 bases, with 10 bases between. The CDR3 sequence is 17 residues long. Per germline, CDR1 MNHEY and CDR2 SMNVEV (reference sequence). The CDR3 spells CASSLFAGSSYNSPLHF. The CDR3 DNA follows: TGTGCCAGCAGTTTATTTGCAGGGAGCTCCTATAATTCACCCCTCCACTTT.

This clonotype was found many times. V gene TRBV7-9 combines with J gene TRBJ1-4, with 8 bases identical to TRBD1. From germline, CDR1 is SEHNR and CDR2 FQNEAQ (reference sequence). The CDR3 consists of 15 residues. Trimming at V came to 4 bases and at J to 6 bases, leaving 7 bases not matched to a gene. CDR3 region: CASSSADREDEKLFF. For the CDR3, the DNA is TGTGCCAGCAGCTCTGCGGACAGGGAGGATGAAAAACTGTTTTTT.

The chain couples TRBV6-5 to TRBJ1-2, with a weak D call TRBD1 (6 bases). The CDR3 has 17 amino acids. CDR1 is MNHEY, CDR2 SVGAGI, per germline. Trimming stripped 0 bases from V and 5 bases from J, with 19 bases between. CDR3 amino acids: CASSYSNWGRFIYGYTF. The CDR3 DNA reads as TGTGCCAGCAGTTACTCGAACTGGGGGCGTTTCATTTATGGCTACACCTTC.